One T cell receptor beta chain is described in this entry. Germline loops: CDR1 ENHRY, CDR2 SYGVKD. V shed 10 bases, J shed 0 bases, and the junction held 7 bases outside the gene matches. This CDR3 spans 14 amino acids. The sample comes from a study of blood T cell repertoires in COVID-19. Background on the study: Acute-phase and convalescent COVID-19 samples originated in the United States, Italy and Spain. In each case, the material was cDNA or gDNA derived from T cells, B-cell-depleted T cells, or PBMCs.

Assay: immunoSEQ multiplex PCR; the TCRdb copy retains only in-frame clones and omits some. The sample lists around 150,000 clones; around 82% were seen once. This TCR came from a woman aged 40 to 49 with COVID-19, enrolled during active disease. The sample was peripheral blood. The chain employs TRBV10-3 and TRBJ2-7; the match to TRBD1 covers 9 bases. This chain's CDR3 is CASEETGGSYEQYF. In nucleotides, the CDR3 is TGTGCCAGCGAAGAGACAGGGGGCTCCTACGAGCAGTACTTC.